These 7 T cell receptor beta chains were sequenced from one sample in a study of human T cells and chemical hapten exposure. Time point noted: pre-sensitization, week 0. Sample treatment: therapeutic diphenylcyclopropenone sensitization with weekly scalp DPC. TCRdb called the RACE reads again in MiXCR, with one record for every CDR3 protein. This table holds around 100,000 distinct CDR3 sequences, less than 14% found once. Material: whole blood, obtained in connection with sensitization to the hapten diphenylcyclopropenone (DPC). The receptors were gathered from a woman aged 55-69 years with alopecia areata. Some clones in this sample may be carry-over from other donors' samples.

This clonotype was seen repeatedly, ten times or more. V gene TRBV6-1 combines with J gene TRBJ1-6, with D perhaps matching TRBD1 (5 bases). From germline, CDR1 is MNHNS and CDR2 SASEGT. The CDR3 runs to 14 residues. The V and J ends lost 6 bases and 7 bases respectively, with 13 bases between them. The CDR3 DNA reads as TGTGCCAGCAGCGGGACCTTGGGAAATTCACCCCTCCACTTT. Amino acid sequence: CASSGTLGNSPLHF.

This clonotype was observed at least ten times. This rearrangement joins TRBV6-1 to TRBJ1-2; D is possibly TRBD1 (6 bases). The length of the CDR3 is 15 residues. The V gene lost 2 bases and the J gene lost 3 bases, with 13 bases spanning the gap. Germline CDR1 is MNHNS and CDR2 is SASEGT. CDR3 DNA: TGTGCCAGCAGTGAACAGGGGAGCTCTTACTATGGCTACACCTTC. Protein sequence: CASSEQGSSYYGYTF.

The chain couples TRBV3-1 to TRBJ2-1; D is uncertain. V lost 5 bases, J lost 5 bases, and 10 bases lay in between. Germline V gives CDR1 LGHDT, CDR2 YNNKEL (reference sequence). CDR3 size: 13 residues. The CDR3 nucleotides are TGTGCCAGCAGCGACACTGTCAACAATGAGCAGTTCTTC. Its translation: CASSDTVNNEQFF.

This clonotype was detected many times. The chain carries TRBV6-6 and TRBJ2-7; TRBD1 matches 11 bases. The ends lost 6 bases at V and 4 bases at J; junction bases unmatched: 5. CDR1 and CDR2 (germline): MNHNY, SVGAGI (reference sequence). The CDR3 loop spans 14 amino acids. CDR3 loop: CASRRTGGRYEQYF. CDR3 sequence (DNA): TGTGCCAGCAGACGGACAGGGGGCCGTTACGAGCAGTACTTC.

This clonotype was seen many times. The chain recombines TRBV28 with TRBJ1-4; no firm D call. The germline V gene has CDR1 MDHEN and CDR2 SYDVKM. Trimming removed 6 bases from V and 1 base from J, with 15 bases in between. The CDR3 loop spans 16 amino acids. The chain's CDR3 is CASSRYGPGTNEKLFF. DNA for the CDR3: TGTGCCAGCAGCCGATACGGCCCAGGAACTAATGAAAAACTGTTTTTT.

This chain joins TRBV3-1 and TRBJ2-1, with 7 positions matching TRBD1. The length of the CDR3 is 16 residues. Germline CDR1 is LGHDT and CDR2 is YNNKEL (reference sequence). V was pared by 2 bases and J by 3 bases, with 7 bases of the junction left unmatched. In DNA, the CDR3 is TGTGCCAGCAGCCAACAGGGACAGCGGTTCTACAATGAGCAGTTCTTC. The encoded protein is CASSQQGQRFYNEQFF.

The chain is built from TRBV11-2 and TRBJ2-7; D gene unclear. The V end lost 6 bases, the J end lost 6 bases, and 12 bases lay between the germline ends. CDR3 length: 12 residues. CDR1 is SGHAT and CDR2 is FQNNGV in the germline V gene. CDR3 coding DNA: TGTGCCAGCAGTAATCTGGGCCTCGAGCAGTACTTC. It translates to CASSNLGLEQYF.